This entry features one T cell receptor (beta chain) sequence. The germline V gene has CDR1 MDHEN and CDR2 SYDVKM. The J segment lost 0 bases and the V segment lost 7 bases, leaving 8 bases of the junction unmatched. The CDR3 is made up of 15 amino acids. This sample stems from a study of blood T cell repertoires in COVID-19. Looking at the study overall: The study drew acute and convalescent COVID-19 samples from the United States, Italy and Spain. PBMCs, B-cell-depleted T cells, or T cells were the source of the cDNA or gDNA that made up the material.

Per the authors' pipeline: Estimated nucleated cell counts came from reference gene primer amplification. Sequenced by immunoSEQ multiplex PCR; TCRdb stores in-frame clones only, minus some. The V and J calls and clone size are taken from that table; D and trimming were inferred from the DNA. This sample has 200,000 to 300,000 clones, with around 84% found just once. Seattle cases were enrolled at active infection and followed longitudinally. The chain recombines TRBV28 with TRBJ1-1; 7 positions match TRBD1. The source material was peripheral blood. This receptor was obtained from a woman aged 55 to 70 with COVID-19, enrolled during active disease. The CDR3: CASTRTGLMNTEAFF. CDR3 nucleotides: TGTGCCAGCACCCGGACAGGTTTGATGAACACTGAAGCTTTCTTT. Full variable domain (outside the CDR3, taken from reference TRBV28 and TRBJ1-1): DVKVTQSSRYLVKRTGEKVFLECVQDMDHENMFWYRQDPGLGLRLIYFSYDVKMKEKGDIPEGYSVSREKKERFSLILESASTNQTSMYLCASTRTGLMNTEAFFGQGTRLTVV.